This T cell receptor (beta chain) originates from a study of T cell responses to AZD1222 COVID-19 vaccine. Broader study findings: Two doses of AZD1222 preceded a rise in Spike-specific TCR breadth and depth. Repertoire sampling was restricted to post-peak T cell response timepoints. The donors showed a predominance of white British ancestry and of females, with possible underestimation of clonal diversity.

Some clones are missing from TCRdb's copy, which holds only in-frame ones; the method was immunoSEQ multiplex PCR. The table shows 200,000 or so clones, with just over 90% occurring only once. Notes on this clone: The target antigen is unknown.

The CDR3 is 15 amino acids. CDR1 is SGHTA and CDR2 is FQGTGA in the germline V gene. The V end lost 3 bases, the J end lost 4 bases, and 13 bases lay between the germline ends. The chain couples TRBV7-3 to TRBJ2-1; D is perhaps TRBD2 (5 bases). This sequence originates from an adult in good health. This material consisted of peripheral blood, taken on day 0 of AZD1222 vaccination. The CDR3 loop is CASSLVFGGYNEQFF. CDR3 nucleotides: TGTGCCAGCAGCTTGGTCTTCGGAGGTTACAATGAGCAGTTCTTC.